One sample yielded the 10 T cell receptor beta chains listed below, sequenced in a study of siplizumab effects on memory and regulatory T cells. The method was immunoSEQ multiplex PCR; TCRdb's version includes in-frame clones alone and lacks a portion of them. The table shows about 110,000 clones, with roughly 92% occurring only once. The sequenced material came from CD4+ T cells sorted from blood. These receptors were taken from a human donor in good health.

The chain recombines TRBV5-1 with TRBJ2-5, with 10 bases aligning to TRBD2. The CDR3 is made up of 16 amino acids. From germline, CDR1 is SGHRS and CDR2 YFSETQ. V lost 0 bases and J lost 5; bases outside the gene matches: 7. The CDR3 nucleotides are TGCGCCAGCAGCTTGGGTAGTGCTAGCGGGGGCGAGACCCAGTACTTC. This codes for CASSLGSASGGETQYF.

Worth noting for this clone: Within the sample, other DNA sequences also encode this same CDR3. The rearrangement joins TRBV5-4 to TRBJ2-5; unclear D gene. This CDR3 comprises 11 residues. Germline V gene lookup returns CDR1 SGHNT and CDR2 YYREEE (reference sequence). Between the trimmed V and J ends, which lost 3 bases and 5 bases, there was a span of 5 bases. In DNA form, the CDR3 reads TGTGCCAGCAGCTCGGGCGAGACCCAGTACTTC. The encoded protein is CASSSGETQYF.

The CDR3 DNA sequence: TGTGCCAGCAGCCATTCGGCATACGGCTACACCTTC. This encodes CASSHSAYGYTF. The chain carries TRBV4-2 and TRBJ1-2; D remains ambiguous. The germline V gene has CDR1 LGHNA and CDR2 YNFKEQ. The CDR3 is made up of 12 amino acids. With 3 bases removed from V and 8 bases from J, the gap between germline ends came to 10 bases.

The chain employs TRBV15 and TRBJ1-3; unclear D gene. CDR3 length: 14 amino acids. Germline lookup yields CDR1 LNHNV and CDR2 YYDKDF (reference sequence). With 0 bases removed from V and 2 bases from J, the gap between germline ends came to 5 bases. The CDR3 is CATSREMTGNTIYF. CDR3 in DNA: TGTGCCACCAGCAGAGAGATGACTGGAAACACCATATATTTT.

There are a few counts of this clone. This rearrangement joins TRBV4-2 to TRBJ1-6, with a possible D match to TRBD1 (6 bases). CDR1 is LGHNA and CDR2 is YNFKEQ in the germline V gene. With 4 bases removed from V and 5 bases from J, the gap between germline ends came to 18 bases. The CDR3 is 17 residues long. CDR3 loop: CASSLTSGAGDNSPLHF. CDR3 nucleotides: TGTGCCAGCAGCCTGACATCCGGGGCAGGGGATAATTCACCCCTCCACTTT.

The genes are TRBV6-6 and TRBJ1-5, with a weak D call TRBD1 (5 bases). Trimming stripped 8 bases from V and 11 bases from J, with 16 bases between. Germline values: CDR1 MNHNY, CDR2 SVGAGI (reference sequence). The CDR3 covers 12 residues. The CDR3 spells CASGVLGESQHF. The CDR3 region has the DNA TGTGCCAGCGGGGTACTGGGGGAGTCCCAGCATTTT.

V gene TRBV25-1 combines with J gene TRBJ1-4; D remains unclear. This CDR3 region has 12 residues. Germline CDR1 is MGHDK and CDR2 is SYGVNS. With 6 bases removed from V and 8 bases from J, the gap between germline ends came to 10 bases. The CDR3: CASRAGVEKLFF. CDR3 nucleotide sequence: TGTGCCAGCAGGGCTGGGGTAGAAAAACTGTTTTTT.

The chain recombines TRBV5-1 with TRBJ2-1, with D possibly TRBD2 on 5 matching bases. V was pared by 3 bases and J by 7 bases, with 11 bases between. CDR3 length: 13 amino acids. CDR1 and CDR2 from the germline V gene are SGHRS and YFSETQ. CDR3 protein: CASSSRDQNEQFF. DNA of the CDR3: TGCGCCAGCAGCTCCCGGGATCAGAATGAGCAGTTCTTC. Drawing the rest from reference TRBV5-1 and TRBJ2-1, the complete variable domain is KAGVTQTPRYLIKTRGQQVTLSCSPISGHRSVSWYQQTPGQGLQFLFEYFSETQRNKGNFPGRFSGRQFSNSRSEMNVSTLELGDSALYLCASSSRDQNEQFFGPGTRLTVL.

J is TRBJ2-1 and V is TRBV5-6; unclear D gene. Trimming left V 4 bases short and J 8 bases short, with 13 bases between. The germline V gene encodes CDR1 SGHDT and CDR2 YYEEEE. The CDR3 is 13 amino acids. CDR3 DNA sequence: TGTGCCAGCAGCCCTAGTAAGGGATATGAGCAGTTCTTC. It codes for CASSPSKGYEQFF.

The CDR3 bases are TGTGCCTGGAGCGCGGGAGCGGCAGATACGCAGTATTTT. Translating it yields CAWSAGAADTQYF. The rearrangement joins TRBV30 to TRBJ2-3, with 7 bases aligning to TRBD2. This CDR3 contains 13 residues. The V gene's germline CDR1 is GTSNPN and CDR2 SVGIG (reference sequence). J lost 4 bases, V lost 3 bases, and 4 bases had no gene match.